Detailed here is one T cell receptor (beta chain). In the original processing: Amplification with reference gene primers provided the estimates of nucleated cell counts. Some clones are missing from TCRdb's copy, which holds only in-frame ones; the method was immunoSEQ multiplex PCR. That table gives V, J and clone size, and the DNA gave D and trimming. Of 50,000 to 60,000 clones in the sample, roughly 80% were seen once. The data stem from a study of blood T cell repertoires in COVID-19. CDR3 size: 18 residues. With 0 bases clipped from V and 5 bases from J, the junction kept 14 bases outside the gene matches. The germline V gene has CDR1 SGHVS and CDR2 FQNEAQ.

V and J are TRBV7-8 and TRBJ2-3; 7 nucleotides match TRBD2. Sequencing was performed on peripheral blood. This TCR was recovered from a human donor in a cohort sampled during active or convalescent COVID-19. The CDR3 DNA reads as TGTGCCAGCAGCTTAGCTCTGACGACCGGGACTACCCTAGATACGCAGTATTTT. Amino acid sequence: CASSLALTTGTTLDTQYF.